The text below deals with one T cell receptor (beta chain). These data are taken from a study of blood T cell repertoires in COVID-19. The CDR3 totals 17 residues. V shed 3 bases and J 1 base; nucleotides not matched to a gene: 9. Germline V lookup: CDR1 SGHTA, CDR2 FQGTGA. Original processing methods: It was from reference gene primer amplification that nucleated cell counts were estimated. Using immunoSEQ multiplex PCR, the repertoire was profiled, and TCRdb retains in-frame clones only, with some absent. The D gene and trimming were derived from the DNA, and the V and J assignments and clone size from that table. This table has about 110,000 clones, about 89% appearing once.

This sequence was found in a woman in her twenties or thirties with acute or convalescent COVID-19. Sequenced sample: peripheral blood. The genes are TRBV7-3 and TRBJ1-1; 9 bases are a match to TRBD1. The CDR3 loop reads CASSFHGQGLGNTEAFF. In DNA form, the CDR3 reads TGTGCCAGCAGCTTCCACGGACAGGGGTTGGGGAACACTGAAGCTTTCTTT.